This T cell receptor beta chain was retrieved from a study of OX40 agonist ivuxolimab in advanced cancers. Study as a whole: Treatment of patients was with ivuxolimab, an agonistic anti-OX40 (CD134) antibody.

Turning to this clone: Its target is unknown.

Assay: immunoSEQ multiplex PCR; the TCRdb copy retains only in-frame clones and omits some. The top ten hold 16% of the sample, which has tens of thousands of clones, roughly 87% seen once. CDR1 is SNHLY and CDR2 is FYNNEI in the germline V gene. V dropped 0 bases and J dropped 7 bases, with 12 bases sitting between them. The CDR3 totals 14 residues. Study-wide findings and caveats: Both blood CD4+ and CD8+ T cells showed clonal growth by week 6 at 0.1 to 3.0 mg/kg. Among the least clonally expanded were partial responders at 0.1-3.0 mg/kg.

The TCR comes from an adult with an advanced solid tumor such as melanoma, head and neck, liver or kidney cancer. Sequencing was performed on CD4+ or CD8+ T cells sorted from blood, taken in a trial of the OX40 agonist ivuxolimab. The chain couples TRBV2 to TRBJ2-5; D ambiguous. The CDR3 protein is CASSEAHSLGTQYF. CDR3 sequence (DNA): TGTGCCAGCAGTGAAGCGCATTCTCTGGGGACCCAGTACTTC. Together with reference TRBV2 and TRBJ2-5, the CDR3 gives the full variable domain: EPEVTQTPSHQVTQMGQEVILRCVPISNHLYFYWYRQILGQKVEFLVSFYNNEISEKSEIFDDQFSVERPDGSNFTLKIRSTKLEDSAMYFCASSEAHSLGTQYFGPGTRLLVL.